The clone carrying this T cell receptor beta chain was observed a handful of times. The data belong to a study of blood T cells in healthy people across ages. Together with a sample-barcoded 5' primer, a J-beta primer mix was included in a second PCR lasting roughly 6 to 12 cycles. Each CDR3 protein gets one entry after TCRdb re-called the 5' RACE reads with MiXCR. The sample contains about 650,000 distinct CDR3 sequences, 52% of which appear only once. The CDR3 is made up of 11 amino acids. The junction had 1 base not matched to a gene; V was cut back by 2 bases and J by 11 bases. CDR1 is MDHEN and CDR2 is SYDVKM in the germline V gene.

The chain has TRBV28 and TRBJ1-1, with TRBD1 matching over 8 bases. The receptor was derived from a woman of 80 years or more in good health. Sequencing was done on a sample of blood. Here the CDR3 DNA reads TGTGCCAGCAGTTTACGGGACAGGGCTTTCTTT. Residues: CASSLRDRAFF.